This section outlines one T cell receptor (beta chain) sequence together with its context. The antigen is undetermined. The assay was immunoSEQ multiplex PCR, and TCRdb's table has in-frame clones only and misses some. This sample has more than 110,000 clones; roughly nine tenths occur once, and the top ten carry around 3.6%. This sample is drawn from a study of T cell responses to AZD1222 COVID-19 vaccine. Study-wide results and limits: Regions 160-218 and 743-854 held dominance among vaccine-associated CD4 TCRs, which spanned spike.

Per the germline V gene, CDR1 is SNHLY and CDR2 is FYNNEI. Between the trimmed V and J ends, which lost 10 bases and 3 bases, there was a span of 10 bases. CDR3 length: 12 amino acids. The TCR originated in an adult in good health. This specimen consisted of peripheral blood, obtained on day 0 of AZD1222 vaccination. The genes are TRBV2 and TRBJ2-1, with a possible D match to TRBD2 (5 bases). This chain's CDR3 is CATSGDYNEQFF. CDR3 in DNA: TGTGCCACTTCCGGGGACTACAATGAGCAGTTCTTC.